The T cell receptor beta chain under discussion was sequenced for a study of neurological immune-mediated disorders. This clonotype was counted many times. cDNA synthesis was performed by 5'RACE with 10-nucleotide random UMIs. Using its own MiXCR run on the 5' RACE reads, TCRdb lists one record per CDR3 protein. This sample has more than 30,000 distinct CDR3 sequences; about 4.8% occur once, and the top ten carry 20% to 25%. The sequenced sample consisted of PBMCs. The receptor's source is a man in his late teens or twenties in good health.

CDR3 DNA: TGTGCCAGCACCAGAGACAGCGATCAGCCCCAGCATTTT. Protein: CASTRDSDQPQHF. The rearrangement uses TRBV7-2 and TRBJ1-5, with TRBD1 as a possible D gene (5 bases). CDR1 is SGHTA and CDR2 is FQGNSA in the germline V gene. The CDR3 is 13 amino acids. With 7 bases removed from V and 5 bases from J, the gap between germline ends came to 12 bases.